The rows below give T cell receptor beta chains drawn from one sample of a study of blood T cell repertoires in COVID-19. Method: immunoSEQ multiplex PCR; TCRdb's copy keeps in-frame clones and lacks some. The data show about 170,000 clones, around nine tenths seen once. What was sequenced was peripheral blood. The receptors were sampled from a man between 65 and 85 years old with acute or convalescent COVID-19. The CDR3 runs from the conserved cysteine through the conserved F or W. D genes are given only for firm matches. Where a row states a size, it is once, few, many or the class of an expanded clone; other rows omit it.

CDR3 protein,CDR3 DNA,J gene,clone size,D gene,V gene
CASSPDSYYQPQHF,TGTGCCAGCAGCCCGGACAGTTACTATCAGCCCCAGCATTTT,TRBJ1-5,NA,NA,TRBV7-2
CASSSLMNTEAFF,TGTGCCAGCAGCTCCTTAATGAACACTGAAGCTTTCTTT,TRBJ1-1,NA,NA,TRBV7-3
CASSESISGGNEQFF,TGCGCCAGCAGTGAGTCGATTAGCGGGGGAAATGAGCAGTTCTTC,TRBJ2-1,NA,TRBD2,TRBV10-1
CASNPRGYNSPLHF,TGTGCCAGCAACCCTAGGGGCTATAATTCACCCCTCCACTTT,TRBJ1-6,once,NA,TRBV2
CANRDIQYF,TGTGCCAACAGGGACATTCAGTACTTC,TRBJ2-4,NA,NA,TRBV19
CASGDSYEQYF,TGTGCCTCAGGGGACTCCTACGAGCAGTACTTC,TRBJ2-7,NA,NA,TRBV18
CASSSNRQPQHF,TGTGCCAGCAGCTCTAATCGTCAGCCCCAGCATTTT,TRBJ1-5,NA,NA,TRBV11-3
CASSLEAGGLLTEAFF,TGTGCCAGCAGTTTAGAAGCAGGGGGCCTATTGACTGAAGCTTTCTTT,TRBJ1-1,NA,TRBD1,TRBV28
CASSRTGGTETQYF,TGTGCCAGCAGTCGAACAGGGGGTACTGAGACCCAGTACTTC,TRBJ2-5,NA,TRBD1,TRBV7-3
CASRWDRDTGELFF,TGTGCCAGCAGGTGGGACAGAGACACCGGGGAGCTGTTTTTT,TRBJ2-2,NA,TRBD1,TRBV2
CASSPPTGEANVLTF,TGTGCCAGCAGCCCGCCGACAGGGGAGGCCAACGTCCTGACTTTC,TRBJ2-6,NA,TRBD1,TRBV5-4
CASATGVRQPQHF,TGTGCCAGCGCAACAGGGGTCCGTCAGCCCCAGCATTTT,TRBJ1-5,NA,TRBD1,TRBV16
CASSRAYLRDYPYNEQFF,TGTGCCAGCAGCCGGGCTTATCTCCGGGACTACCCATACAATGAGCAGTTCTTC,TRBJ2-1,NA,TRBD2,TRBV7-9
CASSSWAYAQTQYF,TGTGCCAGCAGCTCATGGGCGTATGCCCAGACCCAGTACTTC,TRBJ2-5,NA,NA,TRBV5-6
CATWARETNEKLFF,TGTGCCACCTGGGCCCGGGAGACTAATGAAAAACTGTTTTTT,TRBJ1-4,NA,NA,TRBV5-4
CASSLRSNTGELFF,TGCGCCAGCAGCTTAAGGAGTAACACCGGGGAGCTGTTTTTT,TRBJ2-2,NA,NA,TRBV5-1
CASSPEEGTQYF,TGTGCCAGCAGTCCCGAAGAGGGGACCCAGTACTTC,TRBJ2-5,NA,NA,TRBV6-5